This TCR beta chain was captured by sequencing in a study of blood T cells in healthy people across ages (dated by TCRdb to about 2015). Background on the whole study: Template switching captured roughly one uniquely barcoded TCR beta cDNA molecule per two T cells in model experiments. The study measured age-related changes in TCR beta repertoire diversity using deep sequencing normalized with unique cDNA molecular identifiers. The donors were split into four age groups: young (average about 16 years), middle-aged (roughly 42), aged (more than 60) and long-lived (82). To avoid experimental bias, donors of different ages were distributed randomly across sequencing lanes. The study analyzed two additional independent replicas of 1 million unique cDNA reads from the same blood draw for two donors, one aged 18 to 30 and one aged 80 or older.

Library creation used 5' RACE. This sample was sequenced with an Illumina HiSeq 2500. A second PCR of roughly 6 to 11 cycles was run with a J-beta primer mix and a sample-barcoded 5' primer. Each TCR beta cDNA molecule received a unique molecular identifier from a template-switch 5' adaptor carrying 12 random nucleotides. At least 2.5 million CDR3-containing paired-end reads were obtained from each sample. First-strand cDNA synthesis was performed from all RNA using the Mint cDNA synthesis kit, with priming by a TRBC-specific oligonucleotide. Following uracil-DNA glycosylase treatment, a first 18-cycle PCR with universal primers M1SS and BC2_uni_R was performed on all cDNA. In the paper's pipeline: For normalization, 1 million high-quality reads, each with a distinct molecular identifier, were randomly selected from each sample. Reads sharing molecular identifiers were discarded rather than binned into consensus sequences. MiTCR, with a Q25 quality threshold and the strictest error-elimination algorithm, was used for CDR3 identification, clonotype clustering and error correction. A nonparametric unseen species model with Euler transformation was used to estimate lower-bound total TCR beta diversity. TCRdb cleaned the public reads at Q25 with fastp, built clones with MiXCR and kept in-frame beta chains. Identical CDR3 proteins give one entry, which carries the most common genes and DNA. The V and J calls here are based on TCRdb, not the publication. The table for this sample lists approximately 680,000 distinct CDR3 sequences; approximately 29% of them were counted only once. 15% to 17% of the sample comes from the top ten.

The approximately 41 donors, aged about 6 to 95 years, were systemically healthy Caucasian individuals from Russia. Each donor gave 8 to 10 milliliters of peripheral blood, drawn into EDTA-treated Vacutainer tubes. Ficoll-Paque density-gradient centrifugation was used to isolate PBMCs, with at least 6 million per sample. Total RNA was extracted from PBMCs with Trizol reagent, with at least 6 micrograms obtained per sample. For every donor, flow cytometry on a PBMC aliquot measured the percentage of naive CD45RAhigh/CD27high T cells. This clonotype was picked up many times. No cognate antigen has been identified for it. A much bigger clone sits one base away, suggesting this may be a read error. The full study reports these points: The long-lived group showed more naive CD4+ T cells, fewer expanded clones and increased TCR diversity than the aged group, suggesting age selection. Because profiling used bulk unsorted PBMCs, naive and antigen-experienced compartments could not be compared conclusively. Estimates of total diversity from one million sequenced T cells were regarded as lower bounds and underestimates. A strong correlation was found between observed TCR beta diversity and the percentage of naive T cells measured by flow cytometry. Observed TCR beta diversity per million T cells fell roughly linearly with age, and a significant reduction was already apparent by age about 38. The CMV infection status of donors was not known, potentially confounding age-related changes in expanded clonotypes.

The sample consisted of blood. This sequence originates from a woman older than 75 in good health. Donor details come from another sample of the same person, matched by shared clones.

In nucleotides, the sequence is TGTGCCAGCAGCTGTGACCGGTTGATAAATGAGCAGTTCTTC. The translation is CASSCDRLINEQFF. The sequence is built from TRBV5-5 and TRBJ2-1; the D gene lacks a confident call. Reading the germline V gene (reference sequence) gives CDR1 SGHKS and CDR2 YYEKEE. Measured from the cysteine to the phenylalanine, the CDR3 is 14 residues long. CDR3 DNA only is kept here, 42 bases in frame from base 1. Deletion took 3 bases off V and 7 bases off J, with a span of 14 bases between the germline ends.